The rows below give T cell receptor beta chains drawn from one sample of a study of T cell responses to AZD1222 COVID-19 vaccine. Sequencing was performed with immunoSEQ multiplex PCR; in TCRdb, only in-frame clones are kept and a portion is missing. The data hold 90,000 to 130,000 clones, with about 81% observed a single time. The material sequenced was peripheral blood, taken on day 0 of AZD1222 vaccination. All receptors come from an adult in good health. Both conserved end residues are part of each CDR3. Fields, in order: V gene, D gene, clone size, J gene, CDR3 protein, CDR3 DNA. D genes are given only for firm matches. Clone size is given for some rows only: seen once, a few or many times, or a class if the clone is expanded.

>TRBV4-3|-|-|TRBJ1-2
CASSQDLDWAYGYTF
TGCGCCAGCAGCCAAGATTTGGACTGGGCCTATGGCTACACCTTC
>TRBV5-6|TRBD1|-|TRBJ1-6
CASSLTGGHSPLHF
TGTGCCAGCAGCTTGACAGGGGGCCATTCACCCCTCCACTTT
>TRBV19|TRBD2|-|TRBJ2-1
CASSILAGGQGEQFF
TGTGCCAGTAGTATTCTAGCGGGGGGGCAGGGTGAGCAGTTCTTC
>TRBV19|-|-|TRBJ2-3
CASSIRGGTSTDTQYF
TGTGCCAGTAGTATACGGGGCGGGACGTCCACAGATACGCAGTATTTT
>TRBV28|-|-|TRBJ2-7
CASSFQLGEQYF
TGTGCCAGCAGTTTTCAACTAGGCGAGCAGTACTTC
>TRBV11-2|-|-|TRBJ2-7
CASSLGSRLDYEQYF
TGTGCCAGCAGCTTAGGATCCCGTTTGGACTACGAGCAGTACTTC
>TRBV7-2|-|-|TRBJ1-5
CASSLSWERNQPQHF
TGTGCCAGCAGCTTAAGTTGGGAGAGGAATCAGCCCCAGCATTTT
>TRBV7-9|-|-|TRBJ2-7
CASSFGGLSSYEQYF
TGTGCCAGCAGCTTCGGGGGCCTGAGCTCCTACGAGCAGTACTTC
>TRBV7-2|-|-|TRBJ1-1
CASSLQGQNTEAFF
TGTGCCAGCAGCCTACAAGGACAGAACACTGAAGCTTTCTTT
>TRBV28|-|-|TRBJ2-7
CASSLSPYEQYF
TGTGCCAGCAGTTTATCCCCATACGAGCAGTACTTC
>TRBV28|-|-|TRBJ1-5
CASSVGGEPQHF
TGTGCCAGCAGTGTGGGTGGGGAACCCCAGCATTTT
>TRBV24-1|-|-|TRBJ1-4
CATSDQDSEKLFF
TGTGCCACCAGTGATCAGGACAGTGAAAAACTGTTTTTT
>TRBV6-5|-|-|TRBJ1-2
CASRFFDGGNYGYTF
TGTGCCAGCAGGTTTTTCGACGGGGGGAACTATGGCTACACCTTC
>TRBV7-9|TRBD1|-|TRBJ2-7
CASSPNLFYRGRAEQYF
TGTGCCAGCAGCCCTAACCTCTTTTACAGGGGGCGGGCCGAGCAGTACTTC
>TRBV9|TRBD2|-|TRBJ2-3
CASSVAPGLRDTQYF
TGTGCCAGCAGCGTAGCCCCGGGACTACGAGATACGCAGTATTTT
>TRBV18|-|-|TRBJ2-3
CASSPYRRGTSTDTQYF
TGTGCCAGCTCACCATACCGCCGGGGGACTAGCACAGATACGCAGTATTTT
>TRBV28|TRBD1|-|TRBJ2-7
CASRGQGSTYEQYF
TGTGCCAGCAGAGGACAGGGCTCCACCTACGAGCAGTACTTC
>TRBV18|-|-|TRBJ1-3
CASSEGVSGNTIYF
TGTGCCAGCTCAGAGGGAGTCTCTGGAAACACCATATATTTT
>TRBV6-2/TRBV6-3|TRBD2|-|TRBJ2-2
CASSRLLAGVPGELFF
TGTGCCAGCAGTCGGCTACTAGCGGGAGTCCCCGGGGAGCTGTTTTTT
>TRBV28|-|few|TRBJ1-2
CASSFLMGNGGYTF
TGTGCCAGCAGTTTTTTGATGGGGAATGGTGGCTACACCTTC
>TRBV5-1|TRBD1|-|TRBJ2-2
CASDQGARGTGELFF
TGCGCCAGTGACCAGGGGGCGCGAGGCACCGGGGAGCTGTTTTTT
>TRBV2|-|-|TRBJ1-1
CASSGVGDTEAFF
TGTGCCAGCAGTGGGGTCGGGGACACTGAAGCTTTCTTT
>TRBV5-1|-|-|TRBJ1-1
CASSSQGDTEAFF
TGCGCCAGCAGCTCGCAGGGCGACACTGAAGCTTTCTTT
>TRBV7-9|-|few|TRBJ1-6
CASSPGDGLGSPLHF
TGTGCCAGCAGCCCCGGGGATGGGTTGGGTTCACCCCTCCACTTT
>TRBV18|-|-|TRBJ1-1
CASSRDPQMDTEAFF
TGTGCCAGCTCTCGGGACCCCCAGATGGACACTGAAGCTTTCTTT
>TRBV28|TRBD1|-|TRBJ2-1
CASSLRPGGPDEQFF
TGTGCCAGCAGTTTAAGGCCAGGGGGCCCGGATGAGCAGTTCTTC